This TCR beta chain is from a study of monozygotic twins with inflammatory bowel disease. Study-wide results and caveats: Extra variability in the repertoires of patients may have come from differing immunosuppressive treatments. Whereas healthy co-twins had higher TCRbeta diversity (inverse Simpson), IBD patients had lower diversity.

Details on this clonotype: The target antigen is unknown.

Total RNA amounting to about 3,500 ng went into each TCR library. TCRdb reprocessed the 5' RACE reads, with one entry per CDR3 protein and no DNA. This repertoire comprises under 350,000 distinct CDR3 sequences; its ten largest clones make up 5.6%. The CDR3 contains 15 residues. Germline lookup yields CDR1 LNHNV and CDR2 YYDKDF (reference sequence). Sequenced sample: blood. This TCR derives from a human donor with ulcerative colitis or Crohn's disease, or a healthy co-twin of an affected twin (not recorded which). The genes are TRBV15 and TRBJ2-7; the TRBD1 assignment by TCRdb is unverifiable without DNA. The CDR3 here is CATSPRGAAPYEQYF.